This T cell receptor beta chain was observed in a study of blood T cell repertoires in COVID-19. Study in general: T cells, B-cell-depleted T cells, or PBMCs provided the cDNA or gDNA that served as material.

Germline V lookup: CDR1 LGHDT, CDR2 YNNKEL (reference sequence). CDR3 length equals 15 residues. With 5 bases removed from V and 2 bases from J, the gap between germline ends came to 15 bases. Libraries were prepared by immunoSEQ multiplex PCR; TCRdb keeps only in-frame clonotypes and omits some of them. Counted here are roughly 250,000 clones, 75% to 85% occurring once; the ten biggest clones make up 9.5% to 15%. The V gene is TRBV3-1 (or the pseudogene TRBV3-2), the J gene TRBJ1-2, with unresolved D. Input material: peripheral blood. This receptor was obtained from a woman aged 55-69 years with active or convalescent COVID-19. The CDR3 DNA follows: TGTGCCAGCAGCTCCCGGTCCCACGGGAACTATGGCTACACCTTC. Translation gives CASSSRSHGNYGYTF.